The TCR beta chain under discussion was sequenced for a study of early T cells in non-severe SARS-CoV-2 infection. On the study more broadly: Whole-blood bulk RNA, unsorted, was sequenced, and chains were unpaired.

Trimming pared 11 bases from V and 0 bases from J, leaving 16 bases between. CDR1 is SNHLY and CDR2 is FYNNEI in the germline V gene. The CDR3 consists of 15 residues. Attachment of unique molecular identifiers was made to individual cDNA molecules. One entry per CDR3 protein, called by TCRdb with MiXCR from the 5' RACE reads. The sample has about 33,000 distinct CDR3 sequences; just under 4% are singletons. Comments on this clonotype: What it binds is not known.

Regarding the study as a whole: Matching with VDJdb favored anti-spike CD8 responses (missing private and CD4 specificities).

The sequenced sample was whole blood. The V call is TRBV2, the J call TRBJ1-4; tentative D call: TRBD1 (5 bases). This sequence originates from an adult who was a healthcare worker with PCR-confirmed SARS-CoV-2 infection or an uninfected control (not recorded which). CDR3 DNA sequence: TGTGCCTCACGGGGCCGGGCGGCAACTAATGAAAAACTGTTTTTT. Protein product: CASRGRAATNEKLFF.